This T cell receptor beta chain was obtained from a study of blood T cell repertoires in COVID-19. Study background: Donors in the United States, Italy and Spain gave samples during acute or convalescent COVID-19.

Germline V lookup: CDR1 MNHEY, CDR2 SMNVEV (reference sequence). The CDR3 length is 13 residues. V was clipped by 7 bases and J by 8 bases; unmatched bases: 9. The table came from immunoSEQ multiplex PCR; TCRdb's copy has only in-frame clones and leaves some out. The sample consists of roughly 260,000 clones, 88% of them appearing once. This receptor was taken from a man in his sixties who had recovered from COVID-19. Sequencing used peripheral blood. The V gene is TRBV27, the J gene TRBJ2-7; 9 nucleotides agree with TRBD1. The CDR3 loop is CASTGQGPRKQYF. CDR3 bases: TGTGCCAGCACGGGACAGGGCCCGAGGAAGCAGTACTTC.